This TCR beta chain was captured in a study of cytomegalovirus exposure and HLA in healthy donors. Study outcomes and limitations: A later analysis linked a missense variant in DCLRE1C to the trimming of TCR beta V and J genes. Many donors shared some public TCRs, even though most TCR sequences were rare. TCR beta sequences reportedly predicted most subjects' HLA-A and HLA-B alleles accurately. Using a false discovery rate of 0.05, a later analysis showed that 16,951 TCR beta sequences were associated with HLA alleles.

As for this clone: Its antigen is unidentified.

Between the trimmed V and J ends, which lost 0 bases and 6 bases, there was a span of 21 bases. The V gene's germline CDR1 is SGHRS and CDR2 YFSETQ. The CDR3 totals 17 residues. Vbeta (60) and Jbeta (13) primers were used in the PCR. Sequenced by immunoSEQ multiplex PCR; TCRdb stores in-frame clones only, minus some. The sample has about 98,000 clones; 74% are singletons. The chain carries TRBV5-1 and TRBJ1-1, with D unclear. Sequenced input: PBMCs. This sequence was found in a male donor in good health and CMV-seronegative. CDR3 nucleotide sequence: TGCGCCAGCAGCTTGGTAGGTATGGAAAGGGAGAGTTCTGAAGCTTTCTTT. It encodes CASSLVGMERESSEAFF.